This TCR beta chain was identified during a study of blood T cell repertoires in COVID-19. Overall study: Whether acute or convalescent, the COVID-19 samples came from the United States, Italy and Spain. Nucleic acid was either cDNA or gDNA, and it came from T cells, B-cell-depleted T cells, or PBMCs.

Which cohort a participant joined came from the clinical history participants gave. V gave up 2 bases and J gave up 7 bases; unmatched junction bases: 17. CDR1 is MGHRA, CDR2 YSYEKL, per germline. The CDR3 extends over 18 amino acids. Per the original methods: Reference gene primers were amplified, and this amplification served to estimate nucleated cell counts. Method: immunoSEQ multiplex PCR; TCRdb's copy keeps in-frame clones and lacks some. V and J calls plus clone size are reproduced from that table; the DNA served to infer D and trimming. The sample has over 200,000 clones; roughly 87% are singletons.

The chain recombines TRBV4-1 with TRBJ2-1; 7 bases fit TRBD2. The source is a man under 40 who had recovered from COVID-19. Specimen: PBMCs or T cells enriched from blood (not recorded which). The CDR3, as DNA: TGCGCCAGCAGCCAATATCCACCCCTAGCGGCCCAGACGAATGAGCAGTTCTTC. Protein: CASSQYPPLAAQTNEQFF.